This T cell receptor (beta chain) was captured by sequencing in a study of tumor-infiltrating lymphocytes in primary liver carcinoma. Study information: Those enrolled were patients of both sexes, who were aged 30 to 69 years. About 3.5 to 8 million productive TCRbeta reads were obtained from the samples, with similar numbers across tissue types.

Making TCR beta cDNA involved approximately 520 ng total RNA and a constant-region primer. What produced the TCR beta libraries was three nested multiplex PCR rounds using slightly modified ARM-PCR. It was with TRBV1-TRBV30 forward primers and a C-beta reverse primer that the first two PCR rounds were run, at about 9 cycles each. TCRdb passed the multiplex PCR reads through MiXCR, listing each CDR3 protein once. The table includes approximately 80,000 distinct CDR3 sequences, roughly 69% detected once. Extraction of RNA together with DNA used about 17-31 mg of unsorted bulk tissue. The table lists this clonotype with a few counts. Its antigen remains unknown. The junction departs from germline at one end; a sequencing error may be responsible. General study points: Overlap in tumor-adjacent and tumor-blood pairs fell below that of tumor region pairs.

CDR3 size: 15 residues. The germline V gene has CDR1 SQVTM and CDR2 ANQGSEA. The receptor comes from a man aged 40-49 years with primary liver carcinoma and hepatitis B virus infection. J is TRBJ1-1 and V is TRBV29-1; 8 nucleotides match TRBD1. The sample was tumor-adjacent normal liver tissue. The CDR3, as DNA: TGTAGCGTTGCAGGGGGCTTGGGGATGAACACTGAAGCTTTCTTT. Amino acids: CSVAGGLGMNTEAFF.